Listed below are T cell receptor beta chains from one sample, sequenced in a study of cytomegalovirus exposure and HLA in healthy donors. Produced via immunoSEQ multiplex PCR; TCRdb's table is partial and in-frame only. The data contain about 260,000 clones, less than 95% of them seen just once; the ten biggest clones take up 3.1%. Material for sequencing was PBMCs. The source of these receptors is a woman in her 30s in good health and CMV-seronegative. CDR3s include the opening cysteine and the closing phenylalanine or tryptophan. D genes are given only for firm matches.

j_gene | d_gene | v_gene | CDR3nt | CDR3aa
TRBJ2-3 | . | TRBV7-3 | TGTGCCAGCAGCTTCCAGGGAGGCACAGATACGCAGTATTTT | CASSFQGGTDTQYF
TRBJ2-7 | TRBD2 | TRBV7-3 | TGTGCCAGCAGCCCTAGCGGGAGGGCCTTGGAGGAGCAGTACTTC | CASSPSGRALEEQYF
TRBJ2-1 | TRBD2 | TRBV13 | TGTGCCAGCAGCAACTTAGCGGGGAGCTCCTACAATGAGCAGTTCTTC | CASSNLAGSSYNEQFF
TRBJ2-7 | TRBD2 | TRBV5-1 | TGCGCCAGCAGCCGTGGGACTAGCGAGGCCTACGAGCAGTACTTC | CASSRGTSEAYEQYF
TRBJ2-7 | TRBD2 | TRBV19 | TGTGCCAGTAGTATAGAAGCGGGAGTCCCCTCCTACGAGCAGTACTTC | CASSIEAGVPSYEQYF
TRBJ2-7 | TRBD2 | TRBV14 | TGTGCCAGCAGCCAAGGGCTAGCGGGATACTACGAGCAGTACTTC | CASSQGLAGYYEQYF
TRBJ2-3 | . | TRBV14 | TGTGCCAGCAGCCAAGAGGATCAGGGGCTCAGTTCCTCGATCCTCACAGATACGCAGTATTTT | CASSQEDQGLSSSILTDTQYF
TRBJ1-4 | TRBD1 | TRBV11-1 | TGTGCCAGCACCCCTACAGGGGAAGAGGAAAAACTGTTTTTT | CASTPTGEEEKLFF
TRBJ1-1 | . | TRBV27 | TGTGCCAGCAGTTTAGGGGCGAGGGCTGAAGCTTTCTTT | CASSLGARAEAFF
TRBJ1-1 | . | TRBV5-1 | TGCGCCAGCAGCGCGGGACAACTGAACACTGAAGCTTTCTTT | CASSAGQLNTEAFF
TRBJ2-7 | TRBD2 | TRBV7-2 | TGTGCCAGCAGCTTAGTAGGGACTAGCGGAGCCTACGAGCAGTACTTC | CASSLVGTSGAYEQYF
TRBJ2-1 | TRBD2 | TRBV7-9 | TGTGCCAGCAGCCCCTTCGGGACTAGCGGCTACAATGAGCAGTTCTTC | CASSPFGTSGYNEQFF
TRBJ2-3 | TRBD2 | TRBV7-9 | TGTGCCAGCAGGAGTGGGCTAGCGGGAGTAGATACGCAGTATTTT | CASRSGLAGVDTQYF
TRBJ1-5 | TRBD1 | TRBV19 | TGTGCCAGTAGACGCGGACAGGGCGGCAATCAGCCCCAGCATTTT | CASRRGQGGNQPQHF
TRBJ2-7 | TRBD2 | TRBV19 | TGTGCCAGTTCCTGGGGGGGAACGGACTCCTACGAGCAGTACTTC | CASSWGGTDSYEQYF
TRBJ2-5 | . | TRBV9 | TGTGCCAGCAGCGTACAGGGAGCACAAGAGACCCAGTACTTC | CASSVQGAQETQYF
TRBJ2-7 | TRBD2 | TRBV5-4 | TGTGCCAGCAGCCCGAGCGGGGGGGAGCAGTACTTC | CASSPSGGEQYF